This T cell receptor (beta chain) was identified in a study of cytomegalovirus exposure and HLA in healthy donors. Note on this clone: Its specificity is not known.

The PCR was carried out with 60 Vbeta primers and 13 Jbeta primers. Profiling relied on immunoSEQ multiplex PCR, and the TCRdb table lists in-frame clones only, not all of them. The table records tens of thousands of clones, 67% of them present only once. Study-level results: A later analysis reported that several of the most significant clusters appeared to be linked to common viral pathogens, among them Epstein-Barr virus. HLA restriction was apparent for most CMV-associated TCR beta chains in a later analysis.

V shed 7 bases and J shed 1 base, with 14 bases lying between them. CDR1 SNHLY and CDR2 FYNNEI come from the germline V gene. The CDR3 covers 15 residues. The receptor was isolated from a man aged 30 to 45 in good health and CMV-seronegative. Sample: PBMCs. The chain links TRBV2 to TRBJ2-1; D call uncertain. DNA for the CDR3: TGTGCCAGCACACGCGAGCTGAGGTCCTACAATGAGCAGTTCTTC. It specifies CASTRELRSYNEQFF.